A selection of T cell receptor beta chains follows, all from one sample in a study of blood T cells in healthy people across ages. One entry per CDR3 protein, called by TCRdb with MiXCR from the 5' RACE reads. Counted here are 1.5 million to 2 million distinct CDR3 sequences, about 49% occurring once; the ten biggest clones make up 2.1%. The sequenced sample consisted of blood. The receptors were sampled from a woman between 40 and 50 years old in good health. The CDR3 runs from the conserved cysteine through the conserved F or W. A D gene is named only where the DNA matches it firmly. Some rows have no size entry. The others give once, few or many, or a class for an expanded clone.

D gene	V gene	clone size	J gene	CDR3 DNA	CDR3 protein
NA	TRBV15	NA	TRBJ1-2	TGTGCCACCAGCAGAGATGTAGGGGGGGCGTATGGCTACACCTTC	CATSRDVGGAYGYTF
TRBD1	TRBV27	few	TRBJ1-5	TGTGCCAGCAGTTCCACCAACAGGGGTGTGGGCAATCAGCCCCAGCATTTT	CASSSTNRGVGNQPQHF
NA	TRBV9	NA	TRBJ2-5	TGTGCCAGCAGCGTAGGCCCTGGGAGAGAGACCCAGTACTTC	CASSVGPGRETQYF
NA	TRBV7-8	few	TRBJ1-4	TGTGCCAGCAGCTCACACCGGGCCGCTAATGAAAAACTGTTTTTT	CASSSHRAANEKLFF
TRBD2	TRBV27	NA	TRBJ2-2	TGTGCCAGCAGTTCTGCGGGGGGTAACACCGGGGAGCTGTTTTTT	CASSSAGGNTGELFF
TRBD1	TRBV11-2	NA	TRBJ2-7	TGTGCCAGCAGCCAAAAAGACAGGGAAAGCTCCTACGAGCAGTACTTC	CASSQKDRESSYEQYF
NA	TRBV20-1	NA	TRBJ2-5	TGCAGTGCTAGGGTGACACACCCCGGGGAGACCCAGTACTTC	CSARVTHPGETQYF
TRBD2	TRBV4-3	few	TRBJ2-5	TGCGCCAGCAGCCATAGCGGGGGATGGGAGACCCAGTACTTC	CASSHSGGWETQYF
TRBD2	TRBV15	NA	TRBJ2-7	TGTGCCACGGGGGAGGGGCACTACGAGCAGTACTTC	CATGEGHYEQYF
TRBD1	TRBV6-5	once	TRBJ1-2	TGTGCCAGCAGTTACCTCGGGACAGGAGTTTTCTATGGCTACACCTTC	CASSYLGTGVFYGYTF
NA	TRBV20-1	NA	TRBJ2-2	TGCAGTGCTAGAGATAGGCCCGACACCGGGGAGCTGTTTTTT	CSARDRPDTGELFF
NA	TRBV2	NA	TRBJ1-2	TGTGCCAGCAGCGCCGAGATAAACTATGGCTACACCTTC	CASSAEINYGYTF
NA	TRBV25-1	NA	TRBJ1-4	TGTGCCAGCGGGAGGGGAATTAATGAAAAACTGTTTTTT	CASGRGINEKLFF
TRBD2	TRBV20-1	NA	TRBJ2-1	TGCAGTGCTAGGCGAGCGGGGGGGAACTACAATGAGCAGTTCTTC	CSARRAGGNYNEQFF
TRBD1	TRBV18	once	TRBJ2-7	TGTGCCAGCTCTCACGACAGGGGGCGTCTAGCGGTCTACGAGCAGTACTTC	CASSHDRGRLAVYEQYF
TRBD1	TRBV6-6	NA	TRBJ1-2	TGTGCCAGCAGAAATGGAGACAGGGAGATTAACGGCTACACCTTC	CASRNGDREINGYTF
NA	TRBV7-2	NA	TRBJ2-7	TGTGCCAGCAGCTACGACCTTAGTCCGGGGGGCTGCGAGCAGTACTTC	CASSYDLSPGGCEQYF
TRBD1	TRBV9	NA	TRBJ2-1	TGTGCCAGCAGCGTAGAACAGGGGTATTTCTATGAGCAGTTCTTC	CASSVEQGYFYEQFF
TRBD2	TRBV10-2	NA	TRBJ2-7	TGCGCCAGCAGTGAGGGAGGGGAGGGCTACGAGCAGTACTTC	CASSEGGEGYEQYF
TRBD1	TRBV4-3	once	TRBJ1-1	TGCGCCAGCAGCCAAGTCGAACCCTCACAGGGGGTCACTGAAGCTTTCTTT	CASSQVEPSQGVTEAFF
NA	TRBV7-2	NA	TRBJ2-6	TGTGCCGGCAGCTTAACTGGGGACGGGGCCAACGTCCTGACTTTC	CAGSLTGDGANVLTF
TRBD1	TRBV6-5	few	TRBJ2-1	TGTGCCAGCAGGACGACCGGGACAGGGGTGATTGAGCAGTTCTTC	CASRTTGTGVIEQFF
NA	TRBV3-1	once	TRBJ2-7	TGTGCCAGCAGCCAAGTTTCCTACGGGCAGTACTTC	CASSQVSYGQYF
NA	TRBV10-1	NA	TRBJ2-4	TGCGCCAGCAGTGACGGGGGAAGGAACATTCAGTACTTC	CASSDGGRNIQYF
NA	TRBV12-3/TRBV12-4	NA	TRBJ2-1	TGTGCCCTAGCCGCGGGCGCCAATGAGCAGTTCTTC	CALAAGANEQFF
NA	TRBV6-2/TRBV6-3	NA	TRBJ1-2	TGTGCCAGCCGCCTCGGGGCGTCTAACTATGGCTACACCTTC	CASRLGASNYGYTF
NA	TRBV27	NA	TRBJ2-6	TGTGCCAGCAGTCGTCTTTTCTCTGGGGCCAACGTCCTGACTTTC	CASSRLFSGANVLTF
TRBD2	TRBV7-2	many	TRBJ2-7	TGTGCCAGCAGCCCAGGGACTAGCGGCTACGAGCAGTACTTC	CASSPGTSGYEQYF
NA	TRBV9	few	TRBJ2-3	TGTGCCAGCAGCGTAAAGGGGGCAGATACGCAGTATTTT	CASSVKGADTQYF
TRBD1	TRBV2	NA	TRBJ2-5	TGTGCCAGCAGATCGGACAGGCCTTTAACGCCACAAGAGACCCAGTACTTC	CASRSDRPLTPQETQYF
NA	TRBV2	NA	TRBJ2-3	TGTGCCAGCAGCCCCGCACGGGCAGTCGCCACAGATACGCAGTATTTT	CASSPARAVATDTQYF
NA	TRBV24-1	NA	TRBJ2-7	TGTGCCACCAGTGATACTGCACAGGGCTGCGAGCAGTACTTC	CATSDTAQGCEQYF
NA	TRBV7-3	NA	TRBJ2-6	TGTGCCAGCAGCTCGTTTCAGGTCTCTGGGGCCAACGTCCTGACTTTC	CASSSFQVSGANVLTF
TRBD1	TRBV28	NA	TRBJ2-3	TGTGCCAGCAGTTTATTTAGCAAGGACAGGGTGAGGACAGATACGCAGTATTTT	CASSLFSKDRVRTDTQYF
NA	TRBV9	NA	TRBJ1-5	TGTGCCAGCAGCGTAGGTTCGGGGGGCGGCAATCAGCCCCAGCATTTT	CASSVGSGGGNQPQHF
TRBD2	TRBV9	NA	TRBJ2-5	TGTGCCAGCAGCGCCAGCCCCTTGGTGCTAGCGGGGGGACCCCAAGAGACCCAGTACTTC	CASSASPLVLAGGPQETQYF
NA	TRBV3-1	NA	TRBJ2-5	TGTGCCAGCAGCCTTTTAATCAGGGAAAGGGATAGCCAAGAGACCCAGTACTTC	CASSLLIRERDSQETQYF
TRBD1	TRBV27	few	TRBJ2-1	TGTGCCAGCAGTCTCCGCTCCGGGACAGGGCGCCCTACGGGGCAGTTCTTC	CASSLRSGTGRPTGQFF
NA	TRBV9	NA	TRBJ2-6	TGTGCCAGCAGCGTAGATGGCCCCCGTGCCGGGGCCAACGTCCTGACTTTC	CASSVDGPRAGANVLTF
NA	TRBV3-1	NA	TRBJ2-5	TGTGCCAGCAGCCTTCGGGCAGGGTATGGCTCAGAGACCCAGTACTTC	CASSLRAGYGSETQYF